Shown below are 16 T cell receptor beta chains from a single sample sequenced in a study of T cell repertoires in cytomegalovirus infection. These TCRs are of unknown antigen specificity. TCRdb re-derived calls from the reads in MiXCR, one entry per CDR3 protein. The sample includes about 69,000 distinct CDR3 sequences, 28% of them seen just once. The sequenced sample was CD8+ T cells from cultured PBMCs, obtained from culture after CMV antigen stimulation. The receptors come from a human donor in good health (CMV status not recorded). Some clones in this sample may be carry-over from other donors' samples.

V usage is TRBV2 and J usage is TRBJ2-5; tentatively, D is TRBD2 (7 bases). The germline V and J ends were trimmed by 2 bases and 5 bases, with 15 bases remaining between them. Looked up from germline, CDR1 is SNHLY and CDR2 is FYNNEI. This CDR3 has 15 amino acids. The CDR3 region has the DNA TGTGCCAGCAGTGAAATCGCGGGGGCCGGGGAGACCCAGTACTTC. This codes for CASSEIAGAGETQYF.

V gene TRBV27 combines with J gene TRBJ2-1, with 8 bases that match TRBD2. Losses at the gene ends were 2 bases for V and 8 bases for J; bases not matched to a gene: 23. This CDR3 spans 20 amino acids. Looked up from germline, CDR1 is MNHEY and CDR2 is SMNVEV (reference sequence). CDR3 DNA sequence: TGTGCCAGCAGTTTAACTCCTAGGGGCTCCGGGACTAGTAAAATCCATGAGCAGTTCTTC. It encodes CASSLTPRGSGTSKIHEQFF.

This clonotype showed up just a few times. The chain recombines TRBV9 with TRBJ1-1; D ambiguous. Germline V gene sequence: CDR1 SGDLS, CDR2 YYNGEE. The V and J ends lost 4 bases and 6 bases respectively, with 7 bases between them. This CDR3 has 11 residues. CDR3 sequence (DNA): TGTGCCAGCAGCCCCCATCCTGAAGCTTTCTTT. It is translated as CASSPHPEAFF.

Note on this clonotype: A read error may be the cause here, since a much bigger clone is one base away. The chain has TRBV28 and TRBJ1-1; 7 bases match TRBD1. The CDR3 length is 15 residues. In germline, CDR1 is MDHEN, CDR2 SYDVKM. The CDR3 DNA is TGTGCCAGCAGTCCACGACAGGGTGTATGGACTGGAGCTTTCTTT. Encoded protein: CASSPRQGVWTGAFF.

In this sample, this clonotype turned up a few times. The V gene is TRBV11-3, the J gene TRBJ2-7, with 8 bases matching TRBD1. The CDR3 loop spans 18 amino acids. CDR1 is SGHNT and CDR2 is YENEEA in the germline V gene. Trimming removed 0 bases from V and 4 bases from J; junction bases left unmatched: 14. DNA for the CDR3: TGTGCCAGCAGCTTAGATTCGGCAGGGGGCTTCCTCGGGTACGAGCAGTACTTC. This codes for CASSLDSAGGFLGYEQYF.

This clonotype has only a few counts. The chain uses TRBV7-3 and TRBJ2-1, with TRBD1 matching 9 bases. This CDR3 comprises 14 residues. Germline loops: CDR1 SGHTA, CDR2 FQGTGA. With 10 bases clipped from V and 5 bases from J, the junction kept 9 bases outside the gene matches. The CDR3 loop is CATALGQGHNEQFF. Here the CDR3 DNA reads TGTGCCACCGCCCTCGGACAGGGGCACAATGAGCAGTTCTTC.

This clonotype has more than one count but fewer than ten. This chain links TRBV20-1 with TRBJ1-5; possible D gene TRBD1, 5 bases. Per germline, CDR1 DFQATT and CDR2 SNEGSKA (reference sequence). The CDR3 runs 14 residues. V was shortened by 5 bases and J by 0 bases, with 11 bases between the two germline ends. The CDR3 coding sequence is TGCAGTGCTCGGGACCCAAATAGCAATCAGCCCCAGCATTTT. It specifies CSARDPNSNQPQHF.

This clonotype has a single count. The rearrangement uses TRBV29-1 and TRBJ2-7; TRBD1 matches 10 bases. The CDR3 is made up of 16 amino acids. From germline, CDR1 is SQVTM and CDR2 ANQGSEA. Trimming cost V 0 bases and J 0 bases; bases outside gene matches: 5. In DNA, the CDR3 is TGCAGCGTTGAAGATCCGGGACAGGGGTTCTCCTACGAGCAGTACTTC. It encodes CSVEDPGQGFSYEQYF.

A few counts support this clonotype. This chain connects TRBV30 to TRBJ2-1, with D uncertain. The CDR3 is 12 amino acids. Trimming took off 6 bases at V and 0 bases at J, with 6 bases between the two ends. Looked up from germline, CDR1 is GTSNPN and CDR2 is SVGIG (reference sequence). CDR3 protein: CACEYSYNEQFF. As DNA, the CDR3 is TGTGCCTGTGAGTACTCCTACAATGAGCAGTTCTTC.

At least ten counts were recorded for this clonotype. This chain uses TRBV7-2 with TRBJ2-1; TRBD2 agrees at 9 bases. Per germline, CDR1 SGHTA and CDR2 FQGNSA. J gave up 4 bases and V 1 base, and 2 bases lay outside the gene matches. This CDR3 is built from 15 residues. CDR3 DNA sequence: TGTGCCAGCAGCTTAGGGCTAGCGGGGTACAATGAGCAGTTCTTC. It encodes CASSLGLAGYNEQFF.

This clonotype was detected a few times. The rearrangement links TRBV5-4 to TRBJ2-2; 7 bases align to TRBD1. CDR1 is SGHNT and CDR2 is YYREEE in the germline V gene (reference sequence). V lost 0 bases to trimming and J lost 6 bases; unmatched junction nucleotides: 11. The CDR3 length is 17 residues. In nucleotides, the CDR3 is TGTGCCAGCAGCTTGGATCAAGGACAGGCAGCATCCGGGGAGCTGTTTTTT. It yields the protein CASSLDQGQAASGELFF.

This clonotype appeared many times. V gene TRBV11-3 combines with J gene TRBJ2-1; tentatively, D is TRBD1 or TRBD2 (5 bases each). V was clipped by 6 bases and J by 5 bases, with 8 bases between them. The CDR3 has 12 residues. Germline CDR1 reads SGHNT; CDR2 reads YENEEA. This chain's CDR3 is CASSRGHNEQFF. Here the CDR3 DNA reads TGTGCCAGCAGTCGGGGACACAATGAGCAGTTCTTC.

This clonotype was counted only a few times. The DNA of the CDR3 is TGTGCCAGCGGACCGCAGGGCGGAGGTACGCAGTATTTT. It translates to CASGPQGGGTQYF. The rearrangement uses TRBV27 and TRBJ2-3; D may match TRBD1 or TRBD2 (5 bases each). This CDR3 contains 13 residues. Germline V gene lookup returns CDR1 MNHEY and CDR2 SMNVEV (reference sequence). The ends were cut back, 8 bases at V and 8 bases at J, with 17 bases in the middle.

This clonotype was recorded at least ten times. The chain couples TRBV12-3 or TRBV12-4 to TRBJ1-5; maybe TRBD1 (5 bases). The CDR3 covers 14 residues. The V end was cut by 1 base, the J end by 4 bases, with 8 bases between. CDR3 coding DNA: TGTGCCAGCAGTTTAGGGTGGGGGAATCAGCCCCAGCATTTT. Amino acid sequence: CASSLGWGNQPQHF.

This sequence joins TRBV30 and TRBJ2-7; no firm D call. Trimming removed 0 bases at V and 3 bases at J, with 9 bases between. Germline-derived CDR1 and CDR2 are GTSNPN and SVGIG (reference sequence). The CDR3 is 13 amino acids. The CDR3 region has the DNA TGTGCCTGGAGTGTCGGACGGATCTACGAGCAGTACTTC. This encodes CAWSVGRIYEQYF.

This clonotype was seen a few times. The V and J genes are TRBV2 and TRBJ2-1; D may correspond to TRBD1 or TRBD2 (5 bases each). Germline V gives CDR1 SNHLY, CDR2 FYNNEI. Trimming removed 7 bases from V and 4 bases from J, with 11 bases in between. The CDR3 has 13 amino acids. CDR3 residues: CASTGTTYNEQFF. The DNA for the CDR3 is TGTGCCAGCACCGGGACCACATACAATGAGCAGTTCTTC.